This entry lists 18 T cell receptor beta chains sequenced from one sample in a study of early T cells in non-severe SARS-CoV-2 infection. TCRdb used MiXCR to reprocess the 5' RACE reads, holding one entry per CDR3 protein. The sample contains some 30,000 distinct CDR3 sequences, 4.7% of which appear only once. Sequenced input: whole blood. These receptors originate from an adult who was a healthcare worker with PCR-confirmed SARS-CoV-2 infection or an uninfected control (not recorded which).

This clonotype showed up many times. The CDR3, as DNA: TGCAGTGCTAGGACAGTCGCTAATGAAAAACTGTTTTTT. Its translation: CSARTVANEKLFF. The chain employs TRBV20-1 and TRBJ1-4, with a possible D match to TRBD1 (5 bases). The ends were cut back, 3 bases at V and 3 bases at J, with 8 bases in the middle. The CDR3 covers 13 residues. Looked up from germline, CDR1 is DFQATT and CDR2 is SNEGSKA (reference sequence).

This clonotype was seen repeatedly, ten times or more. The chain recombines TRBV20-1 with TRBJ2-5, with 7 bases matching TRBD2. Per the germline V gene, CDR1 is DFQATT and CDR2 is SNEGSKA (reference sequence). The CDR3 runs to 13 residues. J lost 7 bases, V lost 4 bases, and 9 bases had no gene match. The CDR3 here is CSAIPTLAGTQYF. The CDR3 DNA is TGCAGTGCTATTCCTACTTTAGCGGGGACCCAGTACTTC.

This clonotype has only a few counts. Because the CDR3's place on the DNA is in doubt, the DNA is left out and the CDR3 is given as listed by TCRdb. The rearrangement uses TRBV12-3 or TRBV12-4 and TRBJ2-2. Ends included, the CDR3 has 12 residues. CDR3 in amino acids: CASSFGAGELFF.

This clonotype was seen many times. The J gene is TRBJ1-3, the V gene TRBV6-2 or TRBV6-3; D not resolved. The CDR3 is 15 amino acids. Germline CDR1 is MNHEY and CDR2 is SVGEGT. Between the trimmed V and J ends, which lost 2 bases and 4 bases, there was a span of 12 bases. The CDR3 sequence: CASSYRERRGNTIYF. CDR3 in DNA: TGTGCCAGCAGTTACCGAGAACGACGGGGAAACACCATATATTTT.

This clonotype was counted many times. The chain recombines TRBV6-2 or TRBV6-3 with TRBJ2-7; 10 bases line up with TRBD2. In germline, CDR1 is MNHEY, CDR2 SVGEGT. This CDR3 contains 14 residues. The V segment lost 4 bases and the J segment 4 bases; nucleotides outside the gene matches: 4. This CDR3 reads CASSFSGGAYEQYF. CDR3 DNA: TGTGCCAGCAGTTTCAGCGGGGGGGCTTACGAGCAGTACTTC.

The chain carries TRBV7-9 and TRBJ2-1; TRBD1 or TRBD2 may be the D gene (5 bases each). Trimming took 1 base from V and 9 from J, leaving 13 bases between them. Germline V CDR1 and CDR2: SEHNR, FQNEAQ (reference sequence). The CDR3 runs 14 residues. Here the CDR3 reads CASSLVERGGEQFF. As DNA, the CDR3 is TGTGCCAGCAGCTTAGTGGAGAGGGGCGGTGAGCAGTTCTTC. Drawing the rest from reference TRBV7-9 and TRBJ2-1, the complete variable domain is DTGVSQNPRHKITKRGQNVTFRCDPISEHNRLYWYRQTLGQGPEFLTYFQNEAQLEKSRLLSDRFSAERPKGSFSTLEIQRTEQGDSAMYLCASSLVERGGEQFFGPGTRLTVL.

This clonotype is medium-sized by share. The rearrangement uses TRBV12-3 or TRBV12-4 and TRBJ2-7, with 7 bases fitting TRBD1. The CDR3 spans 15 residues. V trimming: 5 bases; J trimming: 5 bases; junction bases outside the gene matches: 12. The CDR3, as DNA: TGTGCCAGCAGTGCTCAGACAGGGCTGAGGAACGAGCAGTACTTC. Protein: CASSAQTGLRNEQYF.

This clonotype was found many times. In DNA, the CDR3 is TGTGCCAGCAGTTTGGGTGGGGGGGCATCCAATGAGCAGTTCTTC. It encodes CASSLGGGASNEQFF. V usage is TRBV28 and J usage is TRBJ2-1; D is perhaps TRBD2 (7 bases). There are 15 residues in the CDR3. Germline V CDR1 and CDR2: MDHEN, SYDVKM. The V end lost 3 bases, the J end lost 6 bases, and 15 bases lay between the germline ends.

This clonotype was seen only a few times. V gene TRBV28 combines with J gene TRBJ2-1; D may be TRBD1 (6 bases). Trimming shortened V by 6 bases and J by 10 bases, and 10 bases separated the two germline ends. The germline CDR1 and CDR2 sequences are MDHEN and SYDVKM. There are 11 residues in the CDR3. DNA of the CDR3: TGTGCCAGCAGGGGGACACTCGAGCAGTTCTTC. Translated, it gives CASRGTLEQFF.

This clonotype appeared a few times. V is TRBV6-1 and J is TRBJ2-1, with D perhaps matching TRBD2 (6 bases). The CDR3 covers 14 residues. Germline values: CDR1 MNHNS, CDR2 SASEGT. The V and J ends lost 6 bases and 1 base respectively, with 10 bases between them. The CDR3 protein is CASRDYISYNEQFF. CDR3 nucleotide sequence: TGTGCCAGCAGGGACTACATATCCTACAATGAGCAGTTCTTC.

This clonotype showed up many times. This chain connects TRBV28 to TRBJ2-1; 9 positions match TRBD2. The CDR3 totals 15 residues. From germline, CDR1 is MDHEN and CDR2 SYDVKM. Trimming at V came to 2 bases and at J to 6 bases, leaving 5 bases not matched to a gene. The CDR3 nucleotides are TGTGCCAGCAGTTTAGGGGGACTAGCAGGCAATGAGCAGTTCTTC. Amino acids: CASSLGGLAGNEQFF.

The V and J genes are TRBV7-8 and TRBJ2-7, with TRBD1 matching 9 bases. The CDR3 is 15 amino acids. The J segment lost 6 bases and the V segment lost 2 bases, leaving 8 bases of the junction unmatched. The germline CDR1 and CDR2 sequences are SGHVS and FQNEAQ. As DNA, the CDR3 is TGTGCCAGCAGCTTAATGACAGGGGGTTCTAGCGAGCAGTACTTC. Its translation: CASSLMTGGSSEQYF.

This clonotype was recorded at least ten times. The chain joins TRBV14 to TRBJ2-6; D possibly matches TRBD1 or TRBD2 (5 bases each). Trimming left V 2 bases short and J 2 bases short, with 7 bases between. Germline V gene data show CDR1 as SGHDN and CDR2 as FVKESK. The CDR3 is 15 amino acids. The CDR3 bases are TGTGCCAGCAGCCAACTGGGGGCTGGGGCCAACGTCCTGACTTTC. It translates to CASSQLGAGANVLTF.

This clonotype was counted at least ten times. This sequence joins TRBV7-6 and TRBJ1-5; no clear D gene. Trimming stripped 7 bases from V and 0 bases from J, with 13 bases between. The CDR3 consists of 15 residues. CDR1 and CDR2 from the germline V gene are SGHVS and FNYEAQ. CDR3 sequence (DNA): TGTGCCAGCATCCCTCACGGGGATAGCAATCAGCCCCAGCATTTT. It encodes CASIPHGDSNQPQHF. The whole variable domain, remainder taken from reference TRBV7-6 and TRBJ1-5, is GAGVSQSPRYKVTKRGQDVALRCDPISGHVSLYWYRQALGQGPEFLTYFNYEAQQDKSGLPNDRFSAERPEGSISTLTIQRTEQRDSAMYRCASIPHGDSNQPQHFGDGTRLSIL.

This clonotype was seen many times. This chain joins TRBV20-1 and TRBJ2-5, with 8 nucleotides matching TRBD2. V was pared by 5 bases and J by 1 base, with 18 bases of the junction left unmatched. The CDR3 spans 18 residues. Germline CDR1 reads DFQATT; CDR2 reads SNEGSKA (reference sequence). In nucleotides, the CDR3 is TGCAGTGCTCCTCCCGCTGGGACTAGGAGCCCCATCCAAGAGACCCAGTACTTC. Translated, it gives CSAPPAGTRSPIQETQYF.

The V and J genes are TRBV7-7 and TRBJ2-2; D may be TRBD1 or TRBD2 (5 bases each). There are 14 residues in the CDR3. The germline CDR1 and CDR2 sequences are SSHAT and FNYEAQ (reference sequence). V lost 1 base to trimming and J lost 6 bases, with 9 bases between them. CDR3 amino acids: CASSLGGAPGELFF. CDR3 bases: TGTGCCAGCAGCTTAGGAGGGGCTCCCGGGGAGCTGTTTTTT.

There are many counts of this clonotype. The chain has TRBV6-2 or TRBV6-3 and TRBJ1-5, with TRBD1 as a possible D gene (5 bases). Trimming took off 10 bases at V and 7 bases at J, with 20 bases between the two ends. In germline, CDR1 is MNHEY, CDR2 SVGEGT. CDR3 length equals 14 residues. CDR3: CATRTRNALQPQHF. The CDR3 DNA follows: TGTGCCACCCGGACACGAAATGCCCTACAGCCCCAGCATTTT.

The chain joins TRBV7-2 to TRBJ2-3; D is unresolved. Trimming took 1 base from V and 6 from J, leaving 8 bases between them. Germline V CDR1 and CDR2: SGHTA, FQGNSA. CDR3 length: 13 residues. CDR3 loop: CASSLVRRDTQYF. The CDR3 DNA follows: TGTGCCAGCAGCTTAGTTCGACGTGATACGCAGTATTTT.